These 14 T cell receptor beta chains came from one sample sequenced in a study of shared clonotypes between healthy human individuals. Profiling relied on immunoSEQ multiplex PCR, and the TCRdb table lists in-frame clones only, not all of them. The sample gives nearly 2 million clones, 85% to 95% of which show up once; 0.9% to 1.5% is in the top ten. Terminally differentiated effector memory CD45RA+ cells were excluded by CCR7 positive selection of CD45RO-negative cells. Sequencing was carried out using naive CD8+ T cells sorted from blood. All receptors derive from a young man in good health.

On this clone itself: The same CDR3 is also encoded by other DNA sequences in this sample. The chain employs TRBV9 and TRBJ2-5; 8 bases align to TRBD2. The CDR3 runs to 14 residues. V lost 0 bases to trimming and J lost 3 bases; unmatched junction nucleotides: 1. Germline V gene data show CDR1 as SGDLS and CDR2 as YYNGEE. The CDR3 DNA follows: TGTGCCAGCAGCGTAGCGGGGGGGAAAGAGACCCAGTACTTC. It yields the protein CASSVAGGKETQYF.

The CDR3 spells CASSFYGSSYNEQFF. In nucleotides, the CDR3 is TGTGCCAGCAGCTTCTACGGCTCTTCCTACAATGAGCAGTTCTTC. The chain links TRBV11-2 to TRBJ2-1; unclear D gene. The CDR3 is made up of 15 amino acids. CDR1 is SGHAT and CDR2 is FQNNGV in the germline V gene. Trimming pared 3 bases from V and 1 base from J, leaving 10 bases between. Together with reference TRBV11-2 and TRBJ2-1, the CDR3 gives the full variable domain: EAGVAQSPRYKIIEKRQSVAFWCNPISGHATLYWYQQILGQGPKLLIQFQNNGVVDDSQLPKDRFSAERLKGVDSTLKIQPAKLEDSAVYLCASSFYGSSYNEQFFGPGTRLTVL.

V gene TRBV5-4 combines with J gene TRBJ2-5; TRBD1 matches 7 bases. CDR1 is SGHNT and CDR2 is YYREEE in the germline V gene (reference sequence). With 4 bases clipped from V and 5 bases from J, the junction kept 5 bases outside the gene matches. The CDR3 contains 13 residues. DNA of the CDR3: TGTGCCAGCAGCCTCAGGGGGAAGGAGACCCAGTACTTC. It translates to CASSLRGKETQYF.

This chain joins TRBV7-9 and TRBJ1-3, with D tentatively TRBD1 (5 bases). The CDR3 is 16 residues long. Germline values: CDR1 SEHNR, CDR2 FQNEAQ (reference sequence). The V end was cut by 5 bases, the J end by 0 bases, with 14 bases between. The CDR3 reads CASSLPTVVSGNTIYF. CDR3 nucleotide sequence: TGTGCCAGCAGCCTCCCGACAGTCGTCTCTGGAAACACCATATATTTT.

A few counts support this clone. Other DNA sequences in this sample translate to the same CDR3. The chain links TRBV5-1 to TRBJ2-7; D remains ambiguous. From germline, CDR1 is SGHRS and CDR2 YFSETQ. The V end was cut by 1 base, the J end by 3 bases, with 5 bases between. This CDR3 has 12 amino acids. This CDR3 is CASSLNGYEQYF. In DNA, the CDR3 is TGCGCCAGCAGCTTGAATGGCTACGAGCAGTACTTC.

The chain carries TRBV29-1 and TRBJ2-3; tentatively, D is TRBD2 (6 bases). Per germline, CDR1 SQVTM and CDR2 ANQGSEA. This CDR3 region has 12 residues. V gave up 5 bases and J gave up 1 base, with 7 bases separating them. As DNA, the CDR3 is TGCAGCGTTTGGGGGGGCACAGATACGCAGTATTTT. As protein: CSVWGGTDTQYF.

V is TRBV19 and J is TRBJ2-1; D is unclear. The V gene's germline CDR1 is LNHDA and CDR2 SQIVND (reference sequence). The CDR3 spans 14 residues. V shed 3 bases and J shed 0 bases, with 6 bases lying between them. The CDR3 DNA sequence: TGTGCCAGTAGTATGGCCACCTCCTACAATGAGCAGTTCTTC. This encodes CASSMATSYNEQFF.

This clone was seen a single time. The V gene is TRBV5-4, the J gene TRBJ1-1, with D possibly being TRBD1 (6 bases). V was pared by 4 bases and J by 6 bases, with 13 bases between. This CDR3 region has 13 residues. Germline CDR1 SGHNT, CDR2 YYREEE (reference sequence). CDR3 amino acids: CASSPGQFAEAFF. The CDR3 nucleotides are TGTGCCAGCAGCCCAGGACAGTTTGCTGAAGCTTTCTTT.

The genes are TRBV29-1 and TRBJ1-2; 7 nucleotides match TRBD1. J lost 4 bases, V lost 0 bases, and 5 bases had no gene match. Per the germline V gene, CDR1 is SQVTM and CDR2 is ANQGSEA. The CDR3 totals 14 residues. The CDR3 DNA reads as TGCAGCGTTGAAGATCGAGACAGGGCCTATGGCTACACCTTC. Encoded protein: CSVEDRDRAYGYTF.

The V gene is TRBV7-6, the J gene TRBJ2-7; D is possibly TRBD1 or TRBD2 (7 bases each). Per the germline V gene, CDR1 is SGHVS and CDR2 is FNYEAQ. V lost 4 bases, J lost 6 bases, and 16 bases lay in between. CDR3 length equals 14 residues. The CDR3, as DNA: TGTGCCAGCAGCTCAGGGGGGGTCCTCGCCGAGCAGTACTTC. Translated: CASSSGGVLAEQYF.

The V gene is TRBV4-1, the J gene TRBJ2-5; possibly TRBD2 for D (7 bases). The CDR3 extends over 16 amino acids. V was clipped by 5 bases and J by 9 bases, with 25 bases between them. Germline V CDR1 and CDR2: MGHRA, YSYEKL. CDR3: CASSEERGGSPRAQYF. As DNA, the CDR3 is TGCGCCAGCAGCGAGGAAAGGGGGGGATCCCCCAGGGCCCAGTACTTC.

This clone was seen only once. This chain uses TRBV27 with TRBJ2-3; D possibly corresponds to TRBD2 (5 bases). V was cut by 4 bases and J by 0 bases, with 11 bases left in between. The CDR3 loop spans 15 amino acids. Germline V gene lookup returns CDR1 MNHEY and CDR2 SMNVEV (reference sequence). The CDR3: CASSSAGPSTDTQYF. Here the CDR3 DNA reads TGTGCCAGCAGTTCGGCGGGCCCTAGCACAGATACGCAGTATTTT.

This chain uses TRBV7-2 with TRBJ2-7, with TRBD2 identical over 7 bases. J was trimmed by 2 bases and V by 1 base; bases with no gene match: 5. The CDR3 totals 15 residues. Germline V gene sequence: CDR1 SGHTA, CDR2 FQGNSA. The CDR3 region is CASSLGSGIAYEQYF. The CDR3 DNA reads as TGTGCCAGCAGCTTAGGGAGCGGGATTGCCTACGAGCAGTACTTC.

CDR3 nucleotides: TGTGCCAGTCTGCAGGGAGGAACTGAAGCTTTCTTT. Encoded protein: CASLQGGTEAFF. This chain links TRBV19 with TRBJ1-1; D perhaps matches TRBD1 (5 bases). Between the trimmed V and J ends, which lost 8 bases and 5 bases, there was a span of 12 bases. The germline V gene has CDR1 LNHDA and CDR2 SQIVND (reference sequence). The CDR3 has 12 residues.